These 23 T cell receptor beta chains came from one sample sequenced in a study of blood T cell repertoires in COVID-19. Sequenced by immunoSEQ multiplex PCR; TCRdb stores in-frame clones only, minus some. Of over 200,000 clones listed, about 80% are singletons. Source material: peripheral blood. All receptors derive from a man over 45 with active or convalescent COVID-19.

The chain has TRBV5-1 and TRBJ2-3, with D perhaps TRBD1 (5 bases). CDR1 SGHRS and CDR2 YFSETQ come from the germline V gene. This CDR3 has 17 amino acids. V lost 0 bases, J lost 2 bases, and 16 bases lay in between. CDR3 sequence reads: CASSLVQGSTSTDTQYF. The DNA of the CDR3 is TGCGCCAGCAGCTTGGTCCAGGGTTCCACCTCCACAGATACGCAGTATTTT.

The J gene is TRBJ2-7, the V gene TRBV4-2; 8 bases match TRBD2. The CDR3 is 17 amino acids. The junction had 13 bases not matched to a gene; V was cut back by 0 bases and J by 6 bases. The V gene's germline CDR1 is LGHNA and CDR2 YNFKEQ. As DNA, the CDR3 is TGTGCCAGCAGCCAAGACCACGCGGGGGGCCTCTTGAGCGAGCAGTACTTC. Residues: CASSQDHAGGLLSEQYF.

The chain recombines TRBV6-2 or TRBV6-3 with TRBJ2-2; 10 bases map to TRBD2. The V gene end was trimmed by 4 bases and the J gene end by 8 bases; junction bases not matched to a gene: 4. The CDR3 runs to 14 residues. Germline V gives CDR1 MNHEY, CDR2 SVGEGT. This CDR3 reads CASSLTSGVGELFF. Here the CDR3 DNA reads TGTGCCAGCAGTTTAACTAGCGGGGTAGGGGAGCTGTTTTTT.

The CDR3 bases are TGTGCCAGCAGCGCTCTTCAGGGTGGTGGGGCATATAATTCACCCCTCCACTTT. This codes for CASSALQGGGAYNSPLHF. The V call is TRBV9, the J call TRBJ1-6, with a tentative D call TRBD1 (5 bases). The CDR3 consists of 18 residues. Germline V gives CDR1 SGDLS, CDR2 YYNGEE. V dropped 3 bases and J dropped 4 bases, with 20 bases sitting between them.

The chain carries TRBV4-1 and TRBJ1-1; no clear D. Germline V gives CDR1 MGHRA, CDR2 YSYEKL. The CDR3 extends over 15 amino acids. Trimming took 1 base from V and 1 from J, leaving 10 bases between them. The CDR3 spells CASSQVAGRNTEAFF. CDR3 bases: TGCGCCAGCAGCCAAGTTGCAGGAAGGAACACTGAAGCTTTCTTT.

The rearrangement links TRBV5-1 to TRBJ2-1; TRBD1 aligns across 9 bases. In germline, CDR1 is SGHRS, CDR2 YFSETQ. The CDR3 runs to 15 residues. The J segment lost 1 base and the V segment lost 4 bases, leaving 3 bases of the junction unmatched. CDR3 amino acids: CASSAGQGSYNEQFF. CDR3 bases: TGCGCCAGCAGCGCAGGACAGGGGTCCTACAATGAGCAGTTCTTC.

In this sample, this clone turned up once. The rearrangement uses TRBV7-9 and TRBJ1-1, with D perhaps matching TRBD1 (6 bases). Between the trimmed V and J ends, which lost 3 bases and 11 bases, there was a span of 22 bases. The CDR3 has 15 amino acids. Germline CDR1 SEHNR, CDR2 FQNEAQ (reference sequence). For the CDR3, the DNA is TGTGCCAGCAGCTTGGACAGCCGCGGAAAATTTGGTGCTTTCTTT. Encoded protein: CASSLDSRGKFGAFF.

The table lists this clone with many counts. For the CDR3, the DNA is TGTGCCAGCAGCTTAGCGGCCGGCGGGGGGGCCAACGTCCTGACTTTC. It codes for CASSLAAGGGANVLTF. The chain joins TRBV7-2 to TRBJ2-6; possibly TRBD2 for D (5 bases). V dropped 0 bases and J dropped 4 bases, with 10 bases sitting between them. This CDR3 is built from 16 residues. The germline CDR1 and CDR2 sequences are SGHTA and FQGNSA.

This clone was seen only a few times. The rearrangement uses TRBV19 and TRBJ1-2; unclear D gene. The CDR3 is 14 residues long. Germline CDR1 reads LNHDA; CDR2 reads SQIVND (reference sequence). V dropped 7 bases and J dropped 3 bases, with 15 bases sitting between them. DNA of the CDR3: TGTGCCAGTACCGCGTGGAGTTACGACTATGGCTACACCTTC. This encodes CASTAWSYDYGYTF.

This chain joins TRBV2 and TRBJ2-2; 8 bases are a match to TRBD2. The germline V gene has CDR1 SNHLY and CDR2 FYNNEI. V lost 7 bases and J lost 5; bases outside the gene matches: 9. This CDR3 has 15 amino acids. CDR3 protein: CASTVTTSDTGELFF. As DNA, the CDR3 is TGTGCCAGCACAGTCACGACTAGCGATACCGGGGAGCTGTTTTTT. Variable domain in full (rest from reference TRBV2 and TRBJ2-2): EPEVTQTPSHQVTQMGQEVILRCVPISNHLYFYWYRQILGQKVEFLVSFYNNEISEKSEIFDDQFSVERPDGSNFTLKIRSTKLEDSAMYFCASTVTTSDTGELFFGEGSRLTVL.

The CDR3 nucleotides read TGTGCCAGCATCCCGGACAGGGTACATCGCGAGCAGTACTTC. Amino acid sequence: CASIPDRVHREQYF. The V gene is TRBV7-8, the J gene TRBJ2-7, with TRBD1 identical over 8 bases. This CDR3 is built from 14 residues. The ends lost 7 bases at V and 6 bases at J; junction bases unmatched: 11. The germline V gene has CDR1 SGHVS and CDR2 FQNEAQ.

The CDR3 nucleotides read TGTGCCAGCAGTCCTAACAGGGGGGCCGGGGAGCTGTTTTTT. This encodes CASSPNRGAGELFF. This sequence joins TRBV6-5 and TRBJ2-2, with 8 bases that match TRBD1. V dropped 5 bases and J dropped 6; count of bases not matched to a gene: 5. Germline CDR1 and CDR2: MNHEY and SVGAGI. This CDR3 spans 14 amino acids.

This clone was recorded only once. CDR3 bases: TGTGCCCCGGGGACTCCTTTGAACACTGAAGCTTTCTTT. Its translation is CAPGTPLNTEAFF. The V and J genes are TRBV24-1 and TRBJ1-1; possibly TRBD1 for D (5 bases). This CDR3 is built from 13 residues. The germline gives CDR1 KGHDR, CDR2 SFDVKD. The V and J ends lost 12 bases and 0 bases respectively, with 13 bases between them.

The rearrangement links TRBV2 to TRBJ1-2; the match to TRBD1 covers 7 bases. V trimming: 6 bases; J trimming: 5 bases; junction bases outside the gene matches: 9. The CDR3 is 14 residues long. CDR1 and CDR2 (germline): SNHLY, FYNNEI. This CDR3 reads CASSLRQGRYGYTF. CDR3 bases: TGTGCCAGCAGCCTCCGACAGGGTCGATATGGCTACACCTTC. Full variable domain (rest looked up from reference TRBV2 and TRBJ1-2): EPEVTQTPSHQVTQMGQEVILRCVPISNHLYFYWYRQILGQKVEFLVSFYNNEISEKSEIFDDQFSVERPDGSNFTLKIRSTKLEDSAMYFCASSLRQGRYGYTFGSGTRLTVV.

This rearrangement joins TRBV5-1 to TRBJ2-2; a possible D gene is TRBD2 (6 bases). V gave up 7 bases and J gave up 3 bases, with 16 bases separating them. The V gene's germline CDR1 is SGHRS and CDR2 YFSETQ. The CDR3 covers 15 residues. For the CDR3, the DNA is TGCGCCAGCCGAAGCCCGGGACTCGACACCGGGGAGCTGTTTTTT. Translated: CASRSPGLDTGELFF. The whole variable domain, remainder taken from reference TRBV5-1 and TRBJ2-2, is KAGVTQTPRYLIKTRGQQVTLSCSPISGHRSVSWYQQTPGQGLQFLFEYFSETQRNKGNFPGRFSGRQFSNSRSEMNVSTLELGDSALYLCASRSPGLDTGELFFGEGSRLTVL.

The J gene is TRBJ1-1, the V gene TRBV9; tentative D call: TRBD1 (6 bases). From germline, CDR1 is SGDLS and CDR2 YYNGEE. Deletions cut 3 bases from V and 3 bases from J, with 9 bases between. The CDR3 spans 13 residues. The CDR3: CASSGPGDTEAFF. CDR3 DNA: TGTGCCAGCAGCGGGCCAGGGGACACTGAAGCTTTCTTT.

Here the CDR3 DNA reads TGTGCCAGCTCACTGTTAGTCGCACTCGACGGGGAGCTGTTTTTT. Amino acids: CASSLLVALDGELFF. The chain couples TRBV18 to TRBJ2-2; no firm D call. Germline CDR1 and CDR2: KGHSH and LQKENI. This CDR3 has 15 residues. The V end was cut by 4 bases, the J end by 7 bases, with 16 bases between.

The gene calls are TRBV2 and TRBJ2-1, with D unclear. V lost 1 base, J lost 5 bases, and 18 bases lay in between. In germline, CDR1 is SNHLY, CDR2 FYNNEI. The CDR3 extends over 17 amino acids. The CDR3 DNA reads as TGTGCCAGCAGTGAAGGGGCCCCAATTCCTGGGCACAATGAGCAGTTCTTC. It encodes CASSEGAPIPGHNEQFF.

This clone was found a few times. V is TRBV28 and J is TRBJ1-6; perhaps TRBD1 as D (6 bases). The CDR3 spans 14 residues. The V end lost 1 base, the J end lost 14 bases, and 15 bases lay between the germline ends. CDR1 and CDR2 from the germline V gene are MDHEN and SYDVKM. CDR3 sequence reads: CASSLFLQGLALHF. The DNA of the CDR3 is TGTGCCAGCAGTTTATTTTTACAGGGTTTGGCCCTCCACTTT.

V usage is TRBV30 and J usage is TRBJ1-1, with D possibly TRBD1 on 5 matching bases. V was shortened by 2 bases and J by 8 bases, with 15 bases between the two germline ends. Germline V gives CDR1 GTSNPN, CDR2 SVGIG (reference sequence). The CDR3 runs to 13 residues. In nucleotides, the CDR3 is TGTGCCTGGAGTCAAGGGGAGGGAAGGGAAGCTTTCTTT. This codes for CAWSQGEGREAFF.

The CDR3 nucleotides are TGTGCCAGCAGCTTAGGCGGCTACTCCAATGAGCAGTTCTTC. Translated, it gives CASSLGGYSNEQFF. This chain joins TRBV7-2 and TRBJ2-1; no definite D call. The CDR3 length is 14 residues. V was clipped by 1 base and J by 6 bases, with 10 bases between them. Germline lookup yields CDR1 SGHTA and CDR2 FQGNSA.

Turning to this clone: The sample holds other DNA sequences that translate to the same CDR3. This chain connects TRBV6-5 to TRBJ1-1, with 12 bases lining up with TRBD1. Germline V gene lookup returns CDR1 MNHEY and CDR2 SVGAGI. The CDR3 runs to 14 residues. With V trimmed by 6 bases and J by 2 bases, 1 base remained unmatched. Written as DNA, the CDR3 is TGTGCCAGCAGGGGGACAGGGGGCAACACTGAAGCTTTCTTT. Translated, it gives CASRGTGGNTEAFF.

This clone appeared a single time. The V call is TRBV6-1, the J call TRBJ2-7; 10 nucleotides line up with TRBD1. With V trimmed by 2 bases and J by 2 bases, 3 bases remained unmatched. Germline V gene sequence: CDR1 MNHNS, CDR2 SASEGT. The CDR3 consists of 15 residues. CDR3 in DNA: TGTGCCAGCAGTGAAACGGGACAGGGGACCTACGAGCAGTACTTC. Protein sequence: CASSETGQGTYEQYF.